This T cell receptor (beta chain) was retrieved from a study of cytomegalovirus exposure and HLA in healthy donors. General study results and limits: The dataset shows that most TCR sequences were rare, while some public TCRs occurred in many donors.

The PCR had 60 Vbeta and 13 Jbeta primers. In the authors' workflow: An analysis performed later counted about 80 million unique TCR beta chains (roughly 11 million of them shared). TCRdb's table, derived via immunoSEQ multiplex PCR, lists solely in-frame clones and lacks some. From that table come the V and J calls and clone size; the DNA was used to work out D and trimming. This sample has about 82,000 clones, with around 77% found just once. Comments on this clone: Its specificity is not known.

V was clipped by 4 bases and J by 0 bases, with 10 bases between them. Germline CDR1 reads MNHNS; CDR2 reads SASEGT. This CDR3 region has 16 residues. Specimen: PBMCs. The rearrangement joins TRBV6-1 to TRBJ2-6, with D maybe TRBD1 (6 bases). The sequence was obtained from a man in his forties or fifties in good health and CMV-seronegative. The CDR3, as DNA: TGTGCCAGCAGTGCAGGGGTCAGCTCTGGGGCCAACGTCCTGACTTTC. It specifies CASSAGVSSGANVLTF.